One sample yielded the 26 T cell receptor beta chains listed below, sequenced in a study of CD8 T cells in ankylosing spondylitis. TCRdb called the 5' RACE reads again in MiXCR, with one record for every CDR3 protein. Of about 300,000 distinct CDR3 sequences listed, roughly 10% are singletons. Source material: blood, either unsorted or a sorted T cell fraction (not recorded which). Every receptor here comes from a female donor with ankylosing spondylitis or in good health (not recorded which).

This rearrangement joins TRBV20-1 to TRBJ2-5, with 9 bases that match TRBD1. Germline V gene data show CDR1 as DFQATT and CDR2 as SNEGSKA (reference sequence). CDR3 length: 14 residues. With 6 bases clipped from V and 4 bases from J, the junction kept 9 bases outside the gene matches. The CDR3 coding sequence is TGCAGTGCGCCGAGGACAGGGGAGAGAGAGACCCAGTACTTC. This sequence encodes CSAPRTGERETQYF.

The sample holds many counts of this clonotype. This chain connects TRBV24-1 to TRBJ1-5; a weak D match, TRBD1 (6 bases). CDR3 length equals 15 residues. CDR1 and CDR2 (germline): KGHDR, SFDVKD. As DNA, the CDR3 is TGTCACCAGGGGCTTGAGTTAGGGGACAATCAGCCCCAGCATTTT. Amino acid sequence: CHQGLELGDNQPQHF.

This clonotype was seen many times. The chain joins TRBV20-1 to TRBJ1-2; TRBD1 agrees at 7 bases. Trimming removed 4 bases from V and 2 bases from J; junction bases left unmatched: 10. CDR1 DFQATT and CDR2 SNEGSKA come from the germline V gene (reference sequence). This CDR3 is 15 amino acids long. The CDR3 DNA sequence: TGCAGTGCTATTGACAGGGTTCGTGGAAACTATGGCTACACCTTC. As protein: CSAIDRVRGNYGYTF.

This clonotype was counted a few times. The junction differs from germline at one of its ends, possibly a read error. V and J are TRBV19 and TRBJ1-1, with 7 bases identical to TRBD1. Germline V lookup: CDR1 LNHDA, CDR2 SQIVND (reference sequence). This CDR3 spans 12 amino acids. CDR3 in DNA: TGTGCCAGTACCTTTTTAGGGGGCGAAGTTTTCTTT. This encodes CASTFLGGEVFF.

The rearrangement links TRBV13 to TRBJ2-3; D gene uncertain. V was shortened by 5 bases and J by 11 bases, with 17 bases between the two germline ends. Germline values: CDR1 PRHDT, CDR2 FYEKMQ (reference sequence). CDR3 length equals 13 residues. CDR3 in amino acids: CASSPVGPERQYF. CDR3 sequence (DNA): TGTGCCAGCAGCCCCGTTGGCCCCGAGAGGCAGTATTTT.

This clonotype was picked up a small number of times. The V call is TRBV5-4, the J call TRBJ1-5; D remains ambiguous. V lost 0 bases and J lost 1, with 20 bases in between. The germline gives CDR1 SGHNT, CDR2 YYREEE (reference sequence). The length of the CDR3 is 19 residues. In nucleotides, the CDR3 is TGTGCCAGCAGCTTGGCCTTGGCGGAGGTTAAGTTGAGCAATCAGCCCCAGCATTTT. Translated, it gives CASSLALAEVKLSNQPQHF.

The chain combines TRBV5-1 with TRBJ1-6; TRBD1 aligns across 10 bases. CDR3 length: 17 residues. Per germline, CDR1 SGHRS and CDR2 YFSETQ. V shed 0 bases and J 5 bases; nucleotides not matched to a gene: 5. The CDR3: CASSLGPGTGDNSPLHF. The CDR3 DNA reads TGCGCCAGCAGCTTGGGCCCCGGGACAGGGGATAATTCACCCCTCCACTTT.

This rearrangement joins TRBV23-1 to TRBJ2-7; 7 nucleotides align to TRBD1. TRBV23-1 is an open reading frame whose function is uncertain. The CDR3 sequence is 16 residues long. The trim removed 2 bases at V and 3 bases at J, leaving 10 bases unmatched. The CDR3 DNA reads as TGCGCCAGCAGTCAACCTTACAGGGGACCAAGCTACGAGCAGTACTTC. This sequence encodes CASSQPYRGPSYEQYF.

The rearrangement joins TRBV7-2 to TRBJ2-7, with a possible D match to TRBD2 (5 bases). This CDR3 comprises 14 residues. Germline CDR1 SGHTA, CDR2 FQGNSA. Trimming removed 6 bases from V and 4 bases from J, with 16 bases in between. The CDR3 DNA follows: TGTGCCAGCAGAGAAGGCGGCGGGCGATACGAGCAGTACTTC. The encoded protein is CASREGGGRYEQYF. The whole variable domain, filled in from reference TRBV7-2 and TRBJ2-7, reads GAGVSQSPSNKVTEKGKDVELRCDPISGHTALYWYRQSLGQGLEFLIYFQGNSAPDKSGLPSDRFSAERTGGSVSTLTIQRTQQEDSAVYLCASREGGGRYEQYFGPGTRLTVT.

The table lists this clonotype with many counts. This rearrangement joins TRBV5-1 to TRBJ2-3, with D tentatively TRBD2 (6 bases). CDR1 is SGHRS and CDR2 is YFSETQ in the germline V gene. This CDR3 is 15 amino acids long. V gave up 5 bases and J gave up 6 bases, with 19 bases separating them. CDR3: CASRPGVAVLDTQYF. Written as DNA, the CDR3 is TGCGCCAGCAGACCGGGGGTAGCTGTTTTGGATACGCAGTATTTT.

This clonotype was seen ten or more times. The genes are TRBV7-8 and TRBJ1-5; no clear D gene. This CDR3 is built from 13 residues. Germline V lookup: CDR1 SGHVS, CDR2 FQNEAQ. Between the trimmed V and J ends, which lost 1 base and 7 bases, there was a span of 8 bases. The CDR3 reads CASSLDMRQPQHF. For the CDR3, the DNA is TGTGCCAGCAGCTTAGATATGCGCCAGCCCCAGCATTTT.

With regard to this clonotype: A read error may explain this, as a much larger clone is one base away. The chain combines TRBV20-1 with TRBJ1-4; D perhaps matches TRBD1 (5 bases). The CDR3 is 11 residues long. Germline V CDR1 and CDR2: DFQATT, SNEGSKA (reference sequence). Between the trimmed V and J ends, which lost 7 bases and 7 bases, there was a span of 10 bases. The chain's CDR3 is CSGGRAEKLFF. CDR3 coding DNA: TGCAGTGGGGGCCGAGCTGAAAAACTGTTTTTT.

This clonotype was picked up many times. The chain couples TRBV5-1 to TRBJ2-1; D might be TRBD1 or TRBD2, each matching 5 bases. The CDR3 runs to 16 residues. Deletions cut 4 bases from V and 0 bases from J, with 14 bases between. Looked up from germline, CDR1 is SGHRS and CDR2 is YFSETQ. CDR3 amino acids: CASSTSGRSSYNEQFF. The CDR3 nucleotides read TGCGCCAGCAGCACATCGGGGCGGAGCTCCTACAATGAGCAGTTCTTC. Full variable domain (outside the CDR3, taken from reference TRBV5-1 and TRBJ2-1): KAGVTQTPRYLIKTRGQQVTLSCSPISGHRSVSWYQQTPGQGLQFLFEYFSETQRNKGNFPGRFSGRQFSNSRSEMNVSTLELGDSALYLCASSTSGRSSYNEQFFGPGTRLTVL.

This chain uses TRBV18 with TRBJ1-1; D gene unclear. Germline CDR1 and CDR2: KGHSH and LQKENI. The CDR3 runs to 14 residues. The germline V and J ends were trimmed by 6 bases and 0 bases, with 11 bases remaining between them. The CDR3: CASSQEAMNTEAFF. The CDR3 DNA is TGTGCCAGCTCTCAGGAGGCCATGAACACTGAAGCTTTCTTT.

This clonotype was detected a few times. The V and J genes are TRBV5-6 and TRBJ2-7; D is unclear. Trimming cost V 2 bases and J 6 bases, with 6 bases left between them. Germline V gene data show CDR1 as SGHDT and CDR2 as YYEEEE. The CDR3 spans 11 residues. Here the CDR3 reads CASSFGVEQYF. The CDR3 DNA reads as TGTGCCAGCAGCTTTGGGGTCGAGCAGTACTTC.

This clonotype was seen repeatedly, ten times or more. The CDR3 region is CAISEGGLAIQYF. CDR3 DNA sequence: TGTGCCATCAGTGAGGGTGGACTGGCCATTCAGTACTTC. The V and J genes are TRBV10-3 and TRBJ2-4; the D gene is possibly TRBD2 (5 bases). Trimming cost V 2 bases and J 9 bases, with 11 bases left between them. The CDR3 covers 13 residues. Germline CDR1 is ENHRY and CDR2 is SYGVKD.

This clonotype was counted at least ten times. J is TRBJ2-1 and V is TRBV11-2; D unclear. The CDR3 loop spans 15 amino acids. Trimming pared 1 base from V and 0 bases from J, leaving 7 bases between. The germline V gene encodes CDR1 SGHAT and CDR2 FQNNGV. CDR3 residues: CASSLARVSYNEQFF. CDR3 bases: TGTGCCAGCAGCTTAGCTCGGGTCTCCTACAATGAGCAGTTCTTC.

At least ten counts were recorded for this clonotype. The rearrangement joins TRBV7-2 to TRBJ2-7; D unresolved. V was pared by 1 base and J by 1 base, with 8 bases between. The germline CDR1 and CDR2 sequences are SGHTA and FQGNSA. This CDR3 spans 14 amino acids. CDR3 sequence: CASSLDGLSYEQYF. CDR3 nucleotides: TGTGCCAGCAGCTTAGATGGGTTATCCTACGAGCAGTACTTC.

The chain carries TRBV5-1 and TRBJ2-2, with D possibly TRBD1 on 6 matching bases. Germline-derived CDR1 and CDR2 are SGHRS and YFSETQ. Trimming stripped 3 bases from V and 2 bases from J, with 11 bases between. CDR3 length: 15 amino acids. The CDR3 DNA reads TGCGCCAGCAGCTCGACACAGGGTAACACCGGGGAGCTGTTTTTT. Protein sequence: CASSSTQGNTGELFF.

This clonotype was seen at least ten times. The V and J genes are TRBV6-5 and TRBJ1-2; D might be TRBD1 (5 bases). This CDR3 is 14 amino acids long. The V and J ends lost 1 base and 3 bases respectively, with 9 bases between them. Germline CDR1 is MNHEY and CDR2 is SVGAGI. Here the CDR3 reads CASSYYGGDYGYTF. In DNA form, the CDR3 reads TGTGCCAGCAGTTACTACGGAGGGGACTATGGCTACACCTTC.

This clonotype was picked up many times. The rearrangement links TRBV28 to TRBJ1-3, with D possibly matching TRBD1 (5 bases). The germline V gene encodes CDR1 MDHEN and CDR2 SYDVKM. The CDR3 runs 17 residues. V was pared by 3 bases and J by 0 bases, with 15 bases between. The CDR3 coding sequence is TGTGCCAGCAGTTTCGGGGCAGGGCAACTCTCTGGAAACACCATATATTTT. As protein: CASSFGAGQLSGNTIYF. Full variable domain (missing parts from reference TRBV28 and TRBJ1-3): DVKVTQSSRYLVKRTGEKVFLECVQDMDHENMFWYRQDPGLGLRLIYFSYDVKMKEKGDIPEGYSVSREKKERFSLILESASTNQTSMYLCASSFGAGQLSGNTIYFGEGSWLTVV.

This clonotype was counted many times. The gene calls are TRBV20-1 and TRBJ2-3; no clear D gene. This CDR3 comprises 18 residues. The germline gives CDR1 DFQATT, CDR2 SNEGSKA (reference sequence). V lost 3 bases to trimming and J lost 6 bases, with 28 bases between them. The CDR3, as DNA: TGCAGTGCTAGTATGGAAAGAAAAAGTCGAAGCCGTGCTGATACGCAGTATTTT. Translating gives CSASMERKSRSRADTQYF.

This clonotype was detected ten times or more. The V call is TRBV20-1, the J call TRBJ2-1; TRBD2 matches at 16 bases. J was trimmed by 5 bases and V by 5 bases; bases with no gene match: 6. The CDR3 runs to 16 residues. Germline CDR1 and CDR2: DFQATT and SNEGSKA (reference sequence). The CDR3 DNA sequence: TGCAGTGCTTCCCCGGGACTAGCGGGAGGGAACAATGAGCAGTTCTTC. Encoded protein: CSASPGLAGGNNEQFF.

The chain uses TRBV11-2 and TRBJ2-3, with 16 nucleotides matching TRBD2. V shed 5 bases, J shed 5 bases, and the junction held 10 bases outside the gene matches. Germline V gene lookup returns CDR1 SGHAT and CDR2 FQNNGV. The CDR3 length is 18 residues. This chain's CDR3 is CASSLGGLAGGQGDTQYF. In DNA form, the CDR3 reads TGTGCCAGCAGCCTAGGGGGACTAGCGGGGGGGCAAGGAGATACGCAGTATTTT.

This clonotype occurred many times. J is TRBJ2-1 and V is TRBV5-5, with TRBD1 identical over 8 bases. This CDR3 region has 15 residues. Germline V gives CDR1 SGHKS, CDR2 YYEKEE (reference sequence). V lost 4 bases to trimming and J lost 4 bases; unmatched junction nucleotides: 7. The CDR3 spells CASSPETGAYNEQFF. In DNA, the CDR3 is TGTGCCAGCAGCCCCGAGACAGGGGCGTACAATGAGCAGTTCTTC.

This clonotype occurred many times. This chain joins TRBV20-1 and TRBJ1-6; D call uncertain. With 6 bases removed from V and 0 bases from J, the gap between germline ends came to 12 bases. The V gene's germline CDR1 is DFQATT and CDR2 SNEGSKA (reference sequence). The CDR3 spans 15 residues. The CDR3 spells CSAKVSFSYNSPLHF. In nucleotides, the CDR3 is TGCAGTGCCAAGGTTTCTTTCTCCTATAATTCACCCCTCCACTTT.